Listed below are T cell receptor beta chains from one sample, sequenced in a study of beta chain features in type 1 diabetes. Using immunoSEQ multiplex PCR, the repertoire was profiled, and TCRdb retains in-frame clones only, with some absent. Among 40,000 to 45,000 clones listed, over 60% were seen once. Sample: Tregs from blood. These receptors all stem from a woman younger than 30 with type 1 diabetes. Both conserved end residues are part of each CDR3. The D gene is left open where the match is weak. Clone size is not always given. Where it is, it says once, few, many or a class for expanded clones.

abundance: -; v_gene: TRBV29-1; j_gene: TRBJ1-3; d_gene: TRBD1; len: 14; CDR3nt: TGCAGCGTTGCCCGGACAGGCCCGGGAAACACCATATATTTT; CDR3aa: CSVARTGPGNTIYF
abundance: -; v_gene: TRBV13; j_gene: TRBJ2-1; d_gene: TRBD2; len: 15; CDR3nt: TGTGCCAGCAGCTTAGGACTAGCGGGGTACAATGAGCAGTTCTTC; CDR3aa: CASSLGLAGYNEQFF
abundance: -; v_gene: TRBV18; j_gene: TRBJ2-7; d_gene: TRBD1; len: 14; CDR3nt: TGTGCCAGCTCACCACCTTGGGACAGGAACGAGCAGTACTTC; CDR3aa: CASSPPWDRNEQYF
abundance: few; v_gene: TRBV7-2; j_gene: TRBJ2-1; d_gene: TRBD2; len: 15; CDR3nt: TGTGCCAGCAGCAGTACTAGCGCCCTTTACCATGAGCAGTTCTTC; CDR3aa: CASSSTSALYHEQFF
abundance: once; v_gene: TRBV29-1; j_gene: TRBJ2-7; d_gene: TRBD2; len: 14; CDR3nt: TGCAGCGCCCTTTTGGCGGGAGCGGTATACGAGCAGTACTTC; CDR3aa: CSALLAGAVYEQYF
abundance: few; v_gene: TRBV2; j_gene: TRBJ2-1; d_gene: -; len: 13; CDR3nt: TGTGCCAGCAGTGTCAGAGGGTTCAATGAGCAGTTCTTC; CDR3aa: CASSVRGFNEQFF
abundance: -; v_gene: TRBV5-1; j_gene: TRBJ1-6; d_gene: -; len: 14; CDR3nt: TGCGCCAGCAGCTTCGGTCAGGGTGGCTCACCCCTCCACTTT; CDR3aa: CASSFGQGGSPLHF
abundance: -; v_gene: TRBV7-9; j_gene: TRBJ2-1; d_gene: -; len: 14; CDR3nt: TGTGCCAGCAGCTTAGCCGGGGGGCGGAATGAGCAGTTCTTC; CDR3aa: CASSLAGGRNEQFF
abundance: -; v_gene: TRBV29-1; j_gene: TRBJ2-2; d_gene: TRBD1; len: 14; CDR3nt: TGCAGCGTCGGGACAGGGTCTTTCATCGGGGAGCTGTTTTTT; CDR3aa: CSVGTGSFIGELFF
abundance: -; v_gene: TRBV9; j_gene: TRBJ1-2; d_gene: TRBD1; len: 16; CDR3nt: TGTGCCAGCAGCGACCCAAACAGGGGGCTCAACTATGGCTACACCTTC; CDR3aa: CASSDPNRGLNYGYTF
abundance: -; v_gene: TRBV28; j_gene: TRBJ2-1; d_gene: -; len: 13; CDR3nt: TGTGCCAGCAAAGGCGACACGAGCAATGAGCAGTTCTTC; CDR3aa: CASKGDTSNEQFF
abundance: -; v_gene: TRBV9; j_gene: TRBJ2-1; d_gene: TRBD2; len: 17; CDR3nt: TGTGCCAGCAGCCCTATCCACAGCGGGAGCTCCTACAATGAGCAGTTCTTC; CDR3aa: CASSPIHSGSSYNEQFF
abundance: -; v_gene: TRBV7-2; j_gene: TRBJ1-2; d_gene: TRBD1; len: 16; CDR3nt: TGTGCCAGCAGCTTAGACGGGCACAGGGGGCTTTATGGCTACACCTTC; CDR3aa: CASSLDGHRGLYGYTF
abundance: -; v_gene: TRBV10-3; j_gene: TRBJ2-1; d_gene: -; len: 17; CDR3nt: TGTGCCATCAGGATAGGTGGAGGGGTGAGCTCCTACAATGAGCAGTTCTTC; CDR3aa: CAIRIGGGVSSYNEQFF
abundance: few; v_gene: TRBV7-2; j_gene: TRBJ2-3; d_gene: -; len: 13; CDR3nt: TGTGCCAGCAGTTACAGGAATGCAGATACGCAGTATTTT; CDR3aa: CASSYRNADTQYF
abundance: -; v_gene: TRBV5-1; j_gene: TRBJ2-3; d_gene: -; len: 12; CDR3nt: TGCGCCAGCAGCTTGCTCACAGATACGCAGTATTTT; CDR3aa: CASSLLTDTQYF
abundance: -; v_gene: TRBV9; j_gene: TRBJ2-3; d_gene: TRBD2; len: 17; CDR3nt: TGTGCCAGCAGCGCTCCCGGGACTAGCGGGAGTGGACATACGCAGTATTTT; CDR3aa: CASSAPGTSGSGHTQYF
abundance: -; v_gene: TRBV6-1; j_gene: TRBJ2-5; d_gene: TRBD1; len: 15; CDR3nt: TGTGCCAGCAGTGTAGACAGGGGGCGTGTGGAGACCCAGTACTTC; CDR3aa: CASSVDRGRVETQYF
abundance: -; v_gene: TRBV12-5; j_gene: TRBJ2-7; d_gene: -; len: 14; CDR3nt: TGTGCTAGTGGTTTGGGCCGACAGTCCTACGAGCAGTACTTC; CDR3aa: CASGLGRQSYEQYF
abundance: -; v_gene: TRBV28; j_gene: TRBJ2-5; d_gene: -; len: 13; CDR3nt: TGTGCCAGCAGCCTACAGGGTGTAGAGACCCAGTACTTC; CDR3aa: CASSLQGVETQYF
abundance: -; v_gene: TRBV19; j_gene: TRBJ2-1; d_gene: -; len: 16; CDR3nt: TGTGCCAGTAGTCCAGGTGGACACCTACTTACCGATGAGCAGTTCTTC; CDR3aa: CASSPGGHLLTDEQFF
abundance: few; v_gene: TRBV5-4; j_gene: TRBJ1-2; d_gene: TRBD1; len: 14; CDR3nt: TGTGCCAGCAGCTCGGGACAGGGGGCGCGAGGCTACACCTTC; CDR3aa: CASSSGQGARGYTF
abundance: -; v_gene: TRBV6-6; j_gene: TRBJ2-7; d_gene: TRBD1; len: 16; CDR3nt: TGTGCCAGCAGCCCCCGGGCGACAGGGGGTTCTCGTGAGCAGTACTTC; CDR3aa: CASSPRATGGSREQYF
abundance: -; v_gene: TRBV10-3; j_gene: TRBJ2-4; d_gene: TRBD1; len: 16; CDR3nt: TGTGCCATCAGTCCTACCCCGGGACAGGGCAAAAACATTCAGTACTTC; CDR3aa: CAISPTPGQGKNIQYF
abundance: -; v_gene: TRBV10-2; j_gene: TRBJ1-5; d_gene: -; len: 16; CDR3nt: TGCGCCAGCAGTGAGTCTGGAGGGGGGGTTGGTCAGCCCCAGCATTTT; CDR3aa: CASSESGGGVGQPQHF
abundance: -; v_gene: TRBV14; j_gene: TRBJ2-7; d_gene: -; len: 12; CDR3nt: TGTGCCAGCAGCTGGGCTGGCTACGAGCAGTACTTC; CDR3aa: CASSWAGYEQYF
abundance: few; v_gene: TRBV7-3; j_gene: TRBJ2-1; d_gene: TRBD2; len: 16; CDR3nt: TGTGCCAGCAGCTTGGTTAGCGGGAGTGTTTACAATGAGCAGTTCTTC; CDR3aa: CASSLVSGSVYNEQFF
abundance: -; v_gene: TRBV11-3; j_gene: TRBJ1-2; d_gene: TRBD1; len: 16; CDR3nt: TGTGCCAGCAGCCAAGGGACAGCTTGGGCTAACTATGGCTACACCTTC; CDR3aa: CASSQGTAWANYGYTF
abundance: few; v_gene: TRBV10-3; j_gene: TRBJ2-5; d_gene: -; len: 14; CDR3nt: TGTGCCATCAGTTCACTAGGCGGGCAAGAGACCCAGTACTTC; CDR3aa: CAISSLGGQETQYF
abundance: -; v_gene: TRBV19; j_gene: TRBJ2-3; d_gene: -; len: 15; CDR3nt: TGTGCCAGTAGTAAGGGACAGACTAGGGGAGATACGCAGTATTTT; CDR3aa: CASSKGQTRGDTQYF
abundance: -; v_gene: TRBV5-1; j_gene: TRBJ2-5; d_gene: TRBD2; len: 13; CDR3nt: TGCGCCAGCAGTCTTGGGGGGGAAGAGACCCAGTACTTC; CDR3aa: CASSLGGEETQYF
abundance: -; v_gene: TRBV5-1; j_gene: TRBJ2-3; d_gene: TRBD2; len: 15; CDR3nt: TGCGCCAGCAGCTGGGGACTAGCGGCAACAGATACGCAGTATTTT; CDR3aa: CASSWGLAATDTQYF
abundance: -; v_gene: TRBV6-1; j_gene: TRBJ2-7; d_gene: -; len: 13; CDR3nt: TGTGCCAGCAGTGAACAGGCTCCCTACGAGCAGTACTTC; CDR3aa: CASSEQAPYEQYF
abundance: -; v_gene: TRBV5-1; j_gene: TRBJ2-1; d_gene: -; len: 14; CDR3nt: TGCGCCAGCAGCTCGGGAGCGGCCTACAATGAGCAGTTCTTC; CDR3aa: CASSSGAAYNEQFF
abundance: -; v_gene: TRBV27; j_gene: TRBJ2-6; d_gene: -; len: 18; CDR3nt: TGTGCCAGCACCCATTTTCCACTTTTCGGGTCCGGGGCCAACGTCCTGACTTTC; CDR3aa: CASTHFPLFGSGANVLTF
abundance: -; v_gene: TRBV18; j_gene: TRBJ2-5; d_gene: TRBD2; len: 17; CDR3nt: TGTGCCAGCTCACCACCGTCTAGCGGGAGCTCTTTGGAGACCCAGTACTTC; CDR3aa: CASSPPSSGSSLETQYF
abundance: -; v_gene: TRBV19; j_gene: TRBJ2-3; d_gene: -; len: 13; CDR3nt: TGTGCCAGTAGTATCGCCGGGACAGATACGCAGTATTTT; CDR3aa: CASSIAGTDTQYF
abundance: -; v_gene: TRBV5-1; j_gene: TRBJ2-3; d_gene: -; len: 14; CDR3nt: TGCGCCAGCAGCGTCGACTTGACCACAGATACGCAGTATTTT; CDR3aa: CASSVDLTTDTQYF
abundance: few; v_gene: TRBV6-5; j_gene: TRBJ1-5; d_gene: -; len: 14; CDR3nt: TGTGCCAGCAGTCCAACAGTTTCGAATCAGCCCCAGCATTTT; CDR3aa: CASSPTVSNQPQHF
abundance: -; v_gene: TRBV4-2; j_gene: TRBJ2-1; d_gene: TRBD2; len: 15; CDR3nt: TGTGCCAGCAGCCAAACCGAGGGAGGGCCAAATGAGCAGTTCTTC; CDR3aa: CASSQTEGGPNEQFF
abundance: -; v_gene: TRBV4-3; j_gene: TRBJ2-4; d_gene: TRBD1; len: 17; CDR3nt: TGCGCCAGCAGCCAAGCTCCAGGGGGCTCGTCGGGGAACATTCAGTACTTC; CDR3aa: CASSQAPGGSSGNIQYF
abundance: -; v_gene: TRBV6-4; j_gene: TRBJ2-7; d_gene: TRBD2; len: 15; CDR3nt: TGTGCCAGCACCCCGGGACTAGCGTGCTCCTACGAGCAGTACTTC; CDR3aa: CASTPGLACSYEQYF
abundance: -; v_gene: TRBV19; j_gene: TRBJ1-2; d_gene: TRBD1; len: 14; CDR3nt: TGTGCCAGTAGTCCTCGGGGCAGGGGGCTTGGCTACACCTTC; CDR3aa: CASSPRGRGLGYTF
abundance: -; v_gene: TRBV6-6; j_gene: TRBJ2-1; d_gene: TRBD2; len: 15; CDR3nt: TGTGCCAGCAGCGGGACTAGCCGATCCTACAATGAGCAGTTCTTC; CDR3aa: CASSGTSRSYNEQFF
abundance: -; v_gene: TRBV6-5; j_gene: TRBJ2-1; d_gene: TRBD1; len: 15; CDR3nt: TGTGCCAGCAGTTCCCGGGACAGGGCTAACAATGAGCAGTTCTTC; CDR3aa: CASSSRDRANNEQFF
abundance: -; v_gene: TRBV7-2; j_gene: TRBJ1-1; d_gene: -; len: 15; CDR3nt: TGTGCCAGCAGCTTGGCCGCGGGGGCGGGCACTGAAGCTTTCTTT; CDR3aa: CASSLAAGAGTEAFF
abundance: -; v_gene: TRBV30; j_gene: TRBJ1-2; d_gene: TRBD1; len: 14; CDR3nt: TGTGCCTGGAGCTCATACGGGACAGCGAATGGCTACACCTTC; CDR3aa: CAWSSYGTANGYTF
abundance: -; v_gene: TRBV19; j_gene: TRBJ2-3; d_gene: -; len: 13; CDR3nt: TGTGCCAGTAGTATTGTAAGGGGAGATACGCAGTATTTT; CDR3aa: CASSIVRGDTQYF